The sequence of this T cell receptor (beta chain) was determined in a study of blood T cell repertoires in COVID-19. Whole-study context: Samples came from the United States, Italy and Spain, spanning acute and convalescent COVID-19. T cells, B-cell-depleted T cells, or PBMCs provided the cDNA or gDNA that served as material.

Germline V gene data show CDR1 as SGHTA and CDR2 as FQGTGA. V was shortened by 5 bases and J by 6 bases, with 19 bases between the two germline ends. The CDR3 runs 16 residues. Original methodology: Reference gene primer amplification yielded estimated nucleated cell counts. Clones were sequenced by immunoSEQ multiplex PCR, and TCRdb holds only the in-frame ones, with some missing. The D gene and trimming were derived from the DNA, and the V and J assignments and clone size from that table. The table records some 190,000 clones, 70% to 90% of them present only once. The clonotype was recovered from a woman aged 40-49 years who had recovered from COVID-19. The rearrangement uses TRBV7-3 and TRBJ2-2; possible D gene TRBD2, 6 bases. Sequenced input: peripheral blood. CDR3 loop: CASSLRGGTTSGELFF. CDR3 DNA sequence: TGTGCCAGCAGCCTCCGAGGCGGGACGACATCCGGGGAGCTGTTTTTT.